This TCR beta chain was sequenced in a study of neurological immune-mediated disorders. Study-level findings and limits: Private repertoires in all groups were suggested, as expanded clones shared no CDR3 amino acid sequences across subjects.

The CDR3 is 15 amino acids. The authors produced cDNA by 5'RACE using 10-nucleotide random UMIs. TCRdb ran MiXCR on the 5' RACE reads and lists one entry per CDR3 protein. The sample carries 48,000 or so distinct CDR3 sequences, under 13% recorded once. This clonotype was detected only a few times. Its antigen remains unidentified. This clonotype was obtained from a woman aged 40-49 years with HTLV-1-associated myelopathy (HAM/TSP). The gene calls are TRBV21-1 and TRBJ2-7; no DNA check was done on the table's D call, TRBD1. TRBV21-1 is described as a pseudogene. The sequenced material came from PBMCs. The CDR3 sequence: CASSPRDRGSYEQYF. CDR3 coding DNA: TGTGCCAGCAGCCCCCGGGACAGGGGTTCCTACGAGCAGTACTTC.